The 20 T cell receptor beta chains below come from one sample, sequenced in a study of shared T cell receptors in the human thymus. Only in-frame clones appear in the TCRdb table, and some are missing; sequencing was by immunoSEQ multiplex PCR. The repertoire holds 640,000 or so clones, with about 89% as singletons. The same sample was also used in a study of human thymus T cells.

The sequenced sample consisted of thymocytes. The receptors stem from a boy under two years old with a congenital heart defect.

The CDR3 region is CASSPDREVGMNTEAFF. The CDR3 DNA is TGTGCCAGCAGTCCGGACAGGGAAGTGGGGATGAACACTGAAGCTTTCTTT. V usage is TRBV27 and J usage is TRBJ1-1, with 8 nucleotides matching TRBD1. Per the germline V gene, CDR1 is MNHEY and CDR2 is SMNVEV (reference sequence). The CDR3 length is 17 residues. The V segment lost 5 bases and the J segment 0 bases; nucleotides outside the gene matches: 11.

As DNA, the CDR3 is TGTGCCTGGATGTCGTGGACAGGGGGTAGCCCTGAAGCTTTCTTT. Its protein product is CAWMSWTGGSPEAFF. The chain combines TRBV30 with TRBJ1-1, with TRBD1 matching over 10 bases. The germline V gene has CDR1 GTSNPN and CDR2 SVGIG (reference sequence). The CDR3 has 15 residues. The V segment lost 4 bases and the J segment 6 bases; nucleotides outside the gene matches: 11.

The CDR3 reads CASSTPGRGTGDIYGYTF. CDR3 coding DNA: TGTGCCAGCAGCACCCCCGGGCGGGGGACAGGGGATATCTATGGCTACACCTTC. The chain has TRBV9 and TRBJ1-2, with 10 positions matching TRBD1. CDR1 and CDR2 from the germline V gene are SGDLS and YYNGEE. This CDR3 comprises 18 residues. The trim removed 4 bases at V and 4 bases at J, leaving 16 bases unmatched.

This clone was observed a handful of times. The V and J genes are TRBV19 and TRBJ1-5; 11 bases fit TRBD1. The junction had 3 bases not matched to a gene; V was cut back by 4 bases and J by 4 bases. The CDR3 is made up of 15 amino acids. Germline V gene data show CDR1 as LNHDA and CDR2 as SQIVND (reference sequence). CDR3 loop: CASSTRDRGNQPQHF. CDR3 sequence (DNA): TGTGCCAGTAGTACCCGGGACAGGGGGAATCAGCCCCAGCATTTT.

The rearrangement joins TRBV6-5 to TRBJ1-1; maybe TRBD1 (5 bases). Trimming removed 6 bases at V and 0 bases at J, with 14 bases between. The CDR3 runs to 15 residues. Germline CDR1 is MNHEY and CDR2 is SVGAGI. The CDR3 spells CASRRRGVLNTEAFF. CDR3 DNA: TGTGCCAGCAGACGACGGGGGGTGTTGAACACTGAAGCTTTCTTT.

CDR3 region: CASSCDRVVNTEAFF. DNA for the CDR3: TGTGCCAGCAGCTGTGACAGGGTTGTGAACACTGAAGCTTTCTTT. V is TRBV5-6 and J is TRBJ1-1, with 7 bases matching TRBD1. The CDR3 consists of 15 residues. V lost 3 bases, J lost 0 bases, and 5 bases stayed unmatched. Looked up from germline, CDR1 is SGHDT and CDR2 is YYEEEE.

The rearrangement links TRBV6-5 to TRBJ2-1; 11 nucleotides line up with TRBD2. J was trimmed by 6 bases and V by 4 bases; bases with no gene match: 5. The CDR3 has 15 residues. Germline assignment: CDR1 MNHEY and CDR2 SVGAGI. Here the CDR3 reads CASSSLAGEANEQFF. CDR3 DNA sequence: TGTGCCAGCAGTTCACTAGCGGGAGAGGCCAATGAGCAGTTCTTC.

The CDR3 here is CASSQGREDTGELFF. CDR3 sequence (DNA): TGCGCCAGCAGCCAAGGGCGGGAAGACACCGGGGAGCTGTTTTTT. The rearrangement links TRBV4-3 to TRBJ2-2; D might be TRBD2 (6 bases). Germline V CDR1 and CDR2: LGHNA, YSLEER. V lost 1 base, J lost 3 bases, and 9 bases lay in between. The CDR3 extends over 15 amino acids.

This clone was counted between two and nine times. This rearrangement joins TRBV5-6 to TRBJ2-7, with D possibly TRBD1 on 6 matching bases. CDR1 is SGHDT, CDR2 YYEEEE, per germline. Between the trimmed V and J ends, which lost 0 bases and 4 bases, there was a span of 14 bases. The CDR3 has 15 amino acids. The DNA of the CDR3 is TGTGCCAGCAGCTTGGTAGGGCAGGGGCGGTACGAGCAGTACTTC. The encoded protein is CASSLVGQGRYEQYF.

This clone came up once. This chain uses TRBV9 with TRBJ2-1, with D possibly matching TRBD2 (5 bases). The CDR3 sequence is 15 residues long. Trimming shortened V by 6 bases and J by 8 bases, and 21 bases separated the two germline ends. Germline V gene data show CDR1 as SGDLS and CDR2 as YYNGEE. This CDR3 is CASTPSLGFSDEQFF. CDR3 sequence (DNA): TGTGCCAGCACCCCCTCCCTGGGGTTTAGCGATGAGCAGTTCTTC.

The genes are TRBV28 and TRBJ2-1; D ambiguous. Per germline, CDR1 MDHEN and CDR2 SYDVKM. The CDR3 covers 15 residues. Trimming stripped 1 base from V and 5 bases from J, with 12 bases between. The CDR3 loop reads CASSLYGRRDNEQFF. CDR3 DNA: TGTGCCAGCAGTTTATACGGCCGACGGGACAATGAGCAGTTCTTC.

CDR3 nucleotides: TGTGCCTGGACCCTAAGACAGGGAGGAGGCTATGGCTACACCTTC. Its translation is CAWTLRQGGGYGYTF. V and J are TRBV30 and TRBJ1-2; 7 bases are shared with TRBD1. Germline V gene data show CDR1 as GTSNPN and CDR2 as SVGIG (reference sequence). V lost 4 bases to trimming and J lost 4 bases; unmatched junction nucleotides: 12. This CDR3 is built from 15 residues.

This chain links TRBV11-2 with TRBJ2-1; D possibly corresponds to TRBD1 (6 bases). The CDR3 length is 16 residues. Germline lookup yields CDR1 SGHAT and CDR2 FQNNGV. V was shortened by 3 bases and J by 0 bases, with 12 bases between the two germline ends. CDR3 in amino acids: CASSFSTGSSYNEQFF. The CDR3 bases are TGTGCCAGCAGCTTCAGTACAGGGAGCTCCTACAATGAGCAGTTCTTC.

CDR3 protein: CARSHRFVEQYF. The CDR3 nucleotides are TGTGCCAGAAGTCACAGGTTCGTCGAGCAGTACTTC. The gene calls are TRBV5-3 and TRBJ2-7, with a tentative D call TRBD1 (5 bases). TRBV5-3 is placed among ORFs of uncertain function. CDR3 length: 12 amino acids. Trimming stripped 5 bases from V and 6 bases from J, with 12 bases between.

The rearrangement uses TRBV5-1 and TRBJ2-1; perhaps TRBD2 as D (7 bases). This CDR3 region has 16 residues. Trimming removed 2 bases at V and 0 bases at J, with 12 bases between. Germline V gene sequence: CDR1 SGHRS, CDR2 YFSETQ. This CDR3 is CASSFGGAYSYNEQFF. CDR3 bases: TGCGCCAGCAGCTTTGGGGGGGCCTACTCCTACAATGAGCAGTTCTTC. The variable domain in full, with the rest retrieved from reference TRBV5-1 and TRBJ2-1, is KAGVTQTPRYLIKTRGQQVTLSCSPISGHRSVSWYQQTPGQGLQFLFEYFSETQRNKGNFPGRFSGRQFSNSRSEMNVSTLELGDSALYLCASSFGGAYSYNEQFFGPGTRLTVL.

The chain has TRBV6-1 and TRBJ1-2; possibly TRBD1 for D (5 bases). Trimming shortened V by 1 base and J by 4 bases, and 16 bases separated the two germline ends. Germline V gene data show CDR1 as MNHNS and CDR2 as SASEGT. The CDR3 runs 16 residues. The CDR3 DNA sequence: TGTGCCAGCAGTGAAGTACCAACCCAGGGTGCCTATGGCTACACCTTC. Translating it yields CASSEVPTQGAYGYTF.

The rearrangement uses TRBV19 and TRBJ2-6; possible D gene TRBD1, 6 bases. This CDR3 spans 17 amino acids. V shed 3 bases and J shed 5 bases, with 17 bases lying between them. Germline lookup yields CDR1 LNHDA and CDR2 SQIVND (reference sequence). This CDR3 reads CASSMPGVPLWANVLTF. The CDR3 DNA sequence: TGTGCCAGTAGTATGCCAGGGGTCCCCCTCTGGGCCAACGTCCTGACTTTC.

DNA for the CDR3: TGTGCCAGCAGTAAGCCCCGACAGAACTATGGCTACACCTTC. The encoded protein is CASSKPRQNYGYTF. The V call is TRBV11-2, the J call TRBJ1-2, with D possibly matching TRBD1 (5 bases). Trimming removed 6 bases from V and 2 bases from J, with 13 bases in between. Germline V gives CDR1 SGHAT, CDR2 FQNNGV. The CDR3 runs to 14 residues. The full variable domain, in which reference TRBV11-2 and TRBJ1-2 provide the parts outside the CDR3, is EAGVAQSPRYKIIEKRQSVAFWCNPISGHATLYWYQQILGQGPKLLIQFQNNGVVDDSQLPKDRFSAERLKGVDSTLKIQPAKLEDSAVYLCASSKPRQNYGYTFGSGTRLTVV.

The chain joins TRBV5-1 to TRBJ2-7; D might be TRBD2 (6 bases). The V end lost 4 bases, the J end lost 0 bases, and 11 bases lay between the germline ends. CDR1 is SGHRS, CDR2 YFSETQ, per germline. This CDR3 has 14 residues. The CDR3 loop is CASSLGLHSYEQYF. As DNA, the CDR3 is TGCGCCAGCAGCCTGGGACTTCACTCCTACGAGCAGTACTTC.

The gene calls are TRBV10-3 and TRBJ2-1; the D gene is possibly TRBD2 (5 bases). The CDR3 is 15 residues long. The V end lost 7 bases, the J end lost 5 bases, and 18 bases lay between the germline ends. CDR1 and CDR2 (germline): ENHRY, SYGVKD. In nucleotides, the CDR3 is TGTGCCATCAAAGAGACCCGGGGTTTTGACAATGAGCAGTTCTTC. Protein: CAIKETRGFDNEQFF.